This T cell receptor (beta chain) was documented in a study of T cell changes during pregnancy in multiple sclerosis. The germline V gene encodes CDR1 MDHEN and CDR2 SYDVKM. V was clipped by 4 bases and J by 7 bases; unmatched bases: 7. The CDR3 extends over 15 amino acids. Using immunoSEQ multiplex PCR, the repertoire was profiled, and TCRdb retains in-frame clones only, with some absent. The sample records 75,000 to 100,000 clones, 92% being singletons. The chain couples TRBV28 to TRBJ2-1; 10 nucleotides match TRBD1. The receptor comes from a female donor in good health, enrolled as a control in a pregnancy study. The specimen comprised peripheral blood, sampled after pregnancy. Here the CDR3 reads CASSSGQGLWNEQFF. The CDR3 DNA follows: TGTGCCAGCAGTTCGGGACAGGGGTTATGGAATGAGCAGTTCTTC.